Below, 32 T cell receptor beta chains from the same sample are listed, as sequenced in a study of identical twins. TCRdb analysed the 5' RACE reads with MiXCR anew, one entry per CDR3 protein. This table holds hundreds of thousands of distinct CDR3 sequences, under 9% found once. The data also belong to a second study, concerning yellow fever vaccine responses in identical twins.

The sequencing sample was made of PBMCs. The receptors shown here come from a woman aged 18-29 years in good health.

This clonotype has just a few counts. The V and J genes are TRBV28 and TRBJ1-3; D unresolved. V was cut by 6 bases and J by 2 bases, with 17 bases left in between. There are 16 residues in the CDR3. Germline V gives CDR1 MDHEN, CDR2 SYDVKM. The CDR3 protein is CASRPTGPSTGNTIYF. The CDR3 bases are TGTGCCAGCAGACCGACGGGCCCTAGCACTGGAAACACCATATATTTT. Supplemented by reference TRBV28 and TRBJ1-3, the full variable domain reads DVKVTQSSRYLVKRTGEKVFLECVQDMDHENMFWYRQDPGLGLRLIYFSYDVKMKEKGDIPEGYSVSREKKERFSLILESASTNQTSMYLCASRPTGPSTGNTIYFGEGSWLTVV.

This clonotype has a handful of counts. The rearrangement joins TRBV20-1 to TRBJ2-3, with TRBD2 matching over 11 bases. CDR1 is DFQATT and CDR2 is SNEGSKA in the germline V gene (reference sequence). Losses at the gene ends were 1 base for V and 4 bases for J; bases not matched to a gene: 1. The CDR3 is made up of 14 amino acids. This CDR3 reads CSARVAGGSDTQYF. The CDR3 DNA reads as TGCAGTGCTAGAGTAGCGGGAGGGTCAGATACGCAGTATTTT.

The V call is TRBV20-1, the J call TRBJ2-7, with 7 bases lining up with TRBD1. The length of the CDR3 is 14 residues. J gave up 7 bases and V 7 bases, and 16 bases lay outside the gene matches. From germline, CDR1 is DFQATT and CDR2 SNEGSKA (reference sequence). The CDR3 protein is CSVAIGGASREQYF. The CDR3 coding sequence is TGCAGTGTGGCAATAGGGGGCGCGTCGAGAGAGCAGTACTTC.

This clonotype has more than one count but fewer than ten. The V and J genes are TRBV5-1 and TRBJ2-7; D is undetermined. Germline V CDR1 and CDR2: SGHRS, YFSETQ. This CDR3 contains 12 residues. The germline V and J ends were trimmed by 0 bases and 10 bases, with 11 bases remaining between them. The CDR3: CASSLEAGFQYF. CDR3 nucleotides: TGCGCCAGCAGCTTGGAGGCAGGCTTTCAGTACTTC.

The J gene is TRBJ2-7, the V gene TRBV29-1, with D possibly TRBD1 on 5 matching bases. V lost 2 bases, J lost 5 bases, and 16 bases lay in between. CDR1 and CDR2 from the germline V gene are SQVTM and ANQGSEA. This CDR3 has 14 amino acids. The CDR3 DNA is TGCAGCGTTGAAATCTTCAGGACAACCCACGAGCAGTACTTC. Translation gives CSVEIFRTTHEQYF.

This clonotype was picked up a small number of times. The chain links TRBV7-2 to TRBJ2-4; 8 nucleotides align to TRBD2. This CDR3 comprises 17 residues. Looked up from germline, CDR1 is SGHTA and CDR2 is FQGNSA. The J segment lost 8 bases and the V segment lost 5 bases, leaving 17 bases of the junction unmatched. CDR3 loop: CASSKIPGLGRVHIQYF. In nucleotides, the CDR3 is TGTGCCAGCAGCAAAATTCCGGGACTAGGGCGCGTTCACATTCAGTACTTC. The variable domain in full, completed from reference TRBV7-2 and TRBJ2-4, reads GAGVSQSPSNKVTEKGKDVELRCDPISGHTALYWYRQSLGQGLEFLIYFQGNSAPDKSGLPSDRFSAERTGGSVSTLTIQRTQQEDSAVYLCASSKIPGLGRVHIQYFGAGTRLSVL.

This clonotype was seen only a few times. The chain is built from TRBV7-3 and TRBJ2-7; D is unclear. Germline CDR1 and CDR2: SGHTA and FQGTGA. CDR3 length equals 14 residues. The V gene lost 5 bases and the J gene lost 3 bases, with 14 bases spanning the gap. The CDR3, as DNA: TGTGCCAGCAGCCCTTCGGGCCCGGGCTACGAGCAGTACTTC. The encoded protein is CASSPSGPGYEQYF.

There are a few counts of this clonotype. V is TRBV27 and J is TRBJ2-7, with D perhaps matching TRBD1 or TRBD2 (5 bases each). With 0 bases removed from V and 5 bases from J, the gap between germline ends came to 8 bases. Germline loops: CDR1 MNHEY, CDR2 SMNVEV (reference sequence). This CDR3 has 13 residues. The CDR3: CASSLSTGHEQYF. Here the CDR3 DNA reads TGTGCCAGCAGTTTATCTACGGGGCACGAGCAGTACTTC.

This clonotype has more than one count but fewer than ten. V usage is TRBV29-1 and J usage is TRBJ1-1, with D perhaps TRBD1 (5 bases). V lost 7 bases and J lost 3, with 15 bases in between. This CDR3 has 13 amino acids. CDR1 and CDR2 (germline): SQVTM, ANQGSEA. The CDR3 region has the DNA TGCAGCGGGGCCTCAACGGGGGACACTGAAGCTTTCTTT. Translating gives CSGASTGDTEAFF.

This clonotype was seen at least ten times. The V gene is TRBV5-1, the J gene TRBJ2-1; no firm D call. Trimming took 1 base from V and 8 from J, leaving 10 bases between them. CDR1 is SGHRS and CDR2 is YFSETQ in the germline V gene. The CDR3 length is 13 residues. The CDR3 coding sequence is TGCGCCAGCAGCTTGTTTCTAATGGATGAGCAGTTCTTC. Encoded protein: CASSLFLMDEQFF.

V usage is TRBV15 and J usage is TRBJ2-1; 8 positions match TRBD2. The CDR3 has 20 residues. V trimming: 3 bases; J trimming: 0 bases; junction bases outside the gene matches: 16. Per the germline V gene, CDR1 is LNHNV and CDR2 is YYDKDF (reference sequence). The CDR3 reads CATSRPPGGGASVSYNEQFF. CDR3 nucleotide sequence: TGTGCCACCAGCAGGCCCCCGGGGGGGGGCGCTTCCGTCTCCTACAATGAGCAGTTCTTC.

This chain's CDR3 is CASSWAGGSYNEQFF. CDR3 nucleotides: TGTGCCAGCAGCTGGGCAGGGGGCTCCTACAATGAGCAGTTCTTC. The chain combines TRBV7-9 with TRBJ2-1, with 7 bases matching TRBD1. Germline CDR1 is SEHNR and CDR2 is FQNEAQ (reference sequence). Trimming at V came to 4 bases and at J to 0 bases, leaving 3 bases not matched to a gene. The CDR3 is 15 residues long.

This clonotype was counted a few times. This sequence joins TRBV6-2 or TRBV6-3 and TRBJ2-2, with D possibly TRBD1 on 6 matching bases. V was pared by 8 bases and J by 1 base, with 8 bases between. CDR1 is MNHEY and CDR2 is SVGEGT in the germline V gene. The CDR3 sequence is 13 residues long. The CDR3 DNA reads TGTGCCAGCGGGACAATGAACACCGGGGAGCTGTTTTTT. This codes for CASGTMNTGELFF.

Ten or more counts support this clonotype. The gene calls are TRBV5-1 and TRBJ1-6; a weak D match, TRBD1 (5 bases). From germline, CDR1 is SGHRS and CDR2 YFSETQ. Trimming took off 10 bases at V and 9 bases at J, with 20 bases between the two ends. The CDR3 has 14 residues. CDR3 region: CASHRGETGSPLHF. CDR3 nucleotide sequence: TGCGCCTCCCACCGGGGGGAGACTGGTTCACCCCTCCACTTT.

This clonotype was observed many times. This chain joins TRBV25-1 and TRBJ2-1, with 10 bases identical to TRBD2. J was trimmed by 5 bases and V by 1 base; bases with no gene match: 2. The CDR3 has 15 amino acids. The V gene's germline CDR1 is MGHDK and CDR2 SYGVNS. This CDR3 reads CASSESTSGDNEQFF. The CDR3 DNA sequence: TGTGCCAGCAGTGAATCTACTAGCGGGGACAATGAGCAGTTCTTC. Full variable domain (rest looked up from reference TRBV25-1 and TRBJ2-1): EADIYQTPRYLVIGTGKKITLECSQTMGHDKMYWYQQDPGMELHLIHYSYGVNSTEKGDLSSESTVSRIRTEHFPLTLESARPSHTSQYLCASSESTSGDNEQFFGPGTRLTVL.

This clonotype was seen ten or more times. The chain carries TRBV16 and TRBJ1-5; D unclear. The CDR3 extends over 12 amino acids. V gave up 2 bases and J gave up 5 bases, with 4 bases separating them. Germline V gene sequence: CDR1 KGHSY, CDR2 FQNENV. CDR3: CASSQDYQPQHF. CDR3 DNA: TGTGCCAGCAGCCAAGACTATCAGCCCCAGCATTTT.

The chain employs TRBV13 and TRBJ2-2; TRBD2 matches 12 bases. V dropped 5 bases and J dropped 6; count of bases not matched to a gene: 13. The CDR3 has 18 amino acids. CDR1 PRHDT and CDR2 FYEKMQ come from the germline V gene (reference sequence). The CDR3 nucleotides are TGTGCCAGCAGCCAAGTTTTGACTAGCGGGAGTTTCTCCGGGGAGCTGTTTTTT. It specifies CASSQVLTSGSFSGELFF.

This rearrangement joins TRBV29-1 to TRBJ2-1; 8 bases match TRBD2. V lost 6 bases and J lost 5; bases outside the gene matches: 12. CDR3 length: 15 residues. Germline V gene lookup returns CDR1 SQVTM and CDR2 ANQGSEA. The CDR3 sequence: CSVIQGTRKDNEQFF. DNA of the CDR3: TGCAGCGTCATTCAGGGGACTAGAAAGGACAATGAGCAGTTCTTC.

The chain is built from TRBV4-3 and TRBJ2-7; possible D gene TRBD1, 7 bases. V lost 0 bases and J lost 2, with 20 bases in between. The CDR3 has 18 amino acids. Per the germline V gene, CDR1 is LGHNA and CDR2 is YSLEER. The CDR3: CASSQESGQGGRTYEQYF. The CDR3 DNA follows: TGCGCCAGCAGCCAAGAAAGTGGTCAGGGGGGTAGGACCTACGAGCAGTACTTC.

This clonotype was counted many times. V is TRBV5-1 and J is TRBJ2-1, with 7 positions matching TRBD2. V shed 5 bases and J 5 bases; nucleotides not matched to a gene: 7. The CDR3 consists of 14 residues. Germline assignment: CDR1 SGHRS and CDR2 YFSETQ. The CDR3 is CASRSGAGNNEQFF. For the CDR3, the DNA is TGCGCCAGCAGGAGCGGGGCGGGGAACAATGAGCAGTTCTTC.

In its sample, this clonotype was seen a few times. The chain is built from TRBV5-1 and TRBJ2-1, with unresolved D. Germline V gene sequence: CDR1 SGHRS, CDR2 YFSETQ. CDR3 length: 19 residues. Between the trimmed V and J ends, which lost 3 bases and 0 bases, there was a span of 22 bases. CDR3 amino acids: CASSSSPLLTTSSYNEQFF. The CDR3 coding sequence is TGCGCCAGCAGCTCGAGCCCCCTATTGACAACCAGCTCCTACAATGAGCAGTTCTTC.

Many counts were recorded for this clonotype. The chain uses TRBV29-1 and TRBJ1-1; D unresolved. The length of the CDR3 is 13 residues. Germline CDR1 is SQVTM and CDR2 is ANQGSEA. V was trimmed by 7 bases and J by 1 base, leaving 13 bases between them. In DNA, the CDR3 is TGCAGCGCCGGAAGGGCTGAGAACACTGAAGCTTTCTTT. It specifies CSAGRAENTEAFF.

This clonotype has ten or more counts. The chain uses TRBV29-1 and TRBJ2-7, with 7 bases lining up with TRBD2. The J segment lost 3 bases and the V segment lost 1 base, leaving 12 bases of the junction unmatched. In germline, CDR1 is SQVTM, CDR2 ANQGSEA. There are 16 residues in the CDR3. CDR3 protein: CSVEGSGRAGRYEQYF. In DNA form, the CDR3 reads TGCAGCGTTGAAGGTTCCGGGAGAGCGGGGCGCTACGAGCAGTACTTC.

The chain recombines TRBV7-2 with TRBJ2-5; D gene uncertain. The CDR3 spans 14 residues. V lost 4 bases and J lost 5, with 14 bases in between. Germline V gene sequence: CDR1 SGHTA, CDR2 FQGNSA. Here the CDR3 reads CASSSDWARETQYF. CDR3 DNA: TGTGCCAGCAGCTCCGACTGGGCCCGGGAGACCCAGTACTTC.

The sample holds a few counts of this clonotype. The junction does not match germline at one end; this may be a read error. This chain connects TRBV15 to TRBJ2-3; maybe TRBD2 (6 bases). This CDR3 is 15 amino acids long. The germline V gene encodes CDR1 LNHNV and CDR2 YYDKDF (reference sequence). CDR3 region: CAISRFGGGTDTQYF. In DNA form, the CDR3 reads TGTGCCATCAGCAGGTTTGGCGGGGGCACAGATACGCAGTATTTT.

This clonotype was observed a few times. CDR3 sequence (DNA): TGTGCCAGCAGCACGAGACAGGGAGGAAATGAGCAGTTCTTC. Translated, it gives CASSTRQGGNEQFF. This chain joins TRBV7-2 and TRBJ2-1; D might be TRBD1 (7 bases). This CDR3 has 14 residues. In germline, CDR1 is SGHTA, CDR2 FQGNSA. V lost 5 bases and J lost 7, with 15 bases in between.

The CDR3 sequence is CSVSGTQETQYF. CDR3 sequence (DNA): TGCAGCGTCTCGGGTACCCAAGAGACCCAGTACTTC. This chain uses TRBV29-1 with TRBJ2-5, with unresolved D. Per germline, CDR1 SQVTM and CDR2 ANQGSEA. V lost 6 bases, J lost 1 base, and 9 bases lay in between. CDR3 length equals 12 residues.

The rearrangement uses TRBV7-2 and TRBJ2-7, with D hard to call. CDR1 and CDR2 (germline): SGHTA, FQGNSA. This CDR3 has 16 residues. V was cut by 5 bases and J by 0 bases, with 17 bases left in between. The CDR3 DNA reads as TGTGCCAGCAGCGCTCCCCACACATCTGTCTCCTACGAGCAGTACTTC. Its protein product is CASSAPHTSVSYEQYF.

V and J are TRBV5-4 and TRBJ2-3; tentative D call: TRBD1 (5 bases). Trimming shortened V by 0 bases and J by 5 bases, and 13 bases separated the two germline ends. The CDR3 spans 15 residues. Germline V gives CDR1 SGHNT, CDR2 YYREEE (reference sequence). The CDR3 nucleotides are TGTGCCAGCAGCTTGGATACAGGAGCTAGAGATACGCAGTATTTT. Translation: CASSLDTGARDTQYF.

The sample holds many counts of this clonotype. The chain joins TRBV10-3 to TRBJ2-6; 13 nucleotides match TRBD2. The germline V gene has CDR1 ENHRY and CDR2 SYGVKD. V lost 6 bases to trimming and J lost 6 bases; unmatched junction nucleotides: 11. CDR3 size: 18 residues. This chain's CDR3 is CAISGTSGIGTVANVLTF. The CDR3 coding sequence is TGTGCCATCAGCGGGACTAGCGGGATCGGGACGGTGGCCAACGTCCTGACTTTC.

The CDR3 is CSAGGGGPYEQYF. The CDR3 DNA is TGCAGTGCTGGCGGAGGGGGTCCCTACGAGCAGTACTTC. The V call is TRBV20-1, the J call TRBJ2-7; D may be TRBD1 or TRBD2 (6 bases each). Trimming cost V 5 bases and J 2 bases, with 13 bases left between them. From germline, CDR1 is DFQATT and CDR2 SNEGSKA (reference sequence). There are 13 residues in the CDR3.

This rearrangement joins TRBV6-5 to TRBJ2-5, with D possibly being TRBD2 (6 bases). This CDR3 is built from 16 residues. V shed 4 bases and J shed 0 bases, with 15 bases lying between them. Germline V gene lookup returns CDR1 MNHEY and CDR2 SVGAGI. The CDR3 is CASSSFYSGYQETQYF. The CDR3 bases are TGTGCCAGCAGTTCTTTTTATAGCGGCTACCAAGAGACCCAGTACTTC.